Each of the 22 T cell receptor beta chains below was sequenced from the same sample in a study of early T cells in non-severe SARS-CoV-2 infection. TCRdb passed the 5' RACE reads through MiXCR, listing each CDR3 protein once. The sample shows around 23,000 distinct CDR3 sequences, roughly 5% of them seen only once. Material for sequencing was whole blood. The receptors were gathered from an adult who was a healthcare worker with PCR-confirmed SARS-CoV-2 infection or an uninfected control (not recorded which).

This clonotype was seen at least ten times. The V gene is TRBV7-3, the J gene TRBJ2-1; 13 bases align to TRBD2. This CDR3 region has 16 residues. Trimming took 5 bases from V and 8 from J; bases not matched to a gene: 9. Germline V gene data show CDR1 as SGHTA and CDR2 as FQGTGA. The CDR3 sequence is CASSPRTSGRIDEQFF. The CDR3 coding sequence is TGTGCCAGCAGCCCCCGGACTAGCGGGAGAATCGATGAGCAGTTCTTC.

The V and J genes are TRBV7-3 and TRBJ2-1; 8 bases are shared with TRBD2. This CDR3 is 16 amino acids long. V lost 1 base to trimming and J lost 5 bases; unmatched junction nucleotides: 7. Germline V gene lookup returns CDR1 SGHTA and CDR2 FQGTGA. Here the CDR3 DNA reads TGTGCCAGCAGCTTAATTCCTAGCGGGCTCGACAATGAGCAGTTCTTC. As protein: CASSLIPSGLDNEQFF. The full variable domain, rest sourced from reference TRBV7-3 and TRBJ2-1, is GAGVSQTPSNKVTEKGKYVELRCDPISGHTALYWYRQSLGQGPEFLIYFQGTGAADDSGLPNDRFFAVRPEGSVSTLKIQRTERGDSAVYLCASSLIPSGLDNEQFFGPGTRLTVL.

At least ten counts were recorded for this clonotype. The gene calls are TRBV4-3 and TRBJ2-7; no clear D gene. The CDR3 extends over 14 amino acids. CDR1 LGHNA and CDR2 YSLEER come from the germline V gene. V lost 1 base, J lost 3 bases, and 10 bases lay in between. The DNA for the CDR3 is TGCGCCAGCAGCCAAGCCAGAGAGAACTACGAGCAGTACTTC. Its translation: CASSQARENYEQYF.

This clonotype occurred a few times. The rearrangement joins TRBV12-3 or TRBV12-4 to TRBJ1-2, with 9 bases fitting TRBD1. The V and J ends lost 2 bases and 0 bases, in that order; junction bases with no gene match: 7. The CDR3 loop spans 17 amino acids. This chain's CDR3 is CASSLLRGTGSNYGYTF. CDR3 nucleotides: TGTGCCAGCAGTTTACTTCGGGGGACAGGGTCTAACTATGGCTACACCTTC.

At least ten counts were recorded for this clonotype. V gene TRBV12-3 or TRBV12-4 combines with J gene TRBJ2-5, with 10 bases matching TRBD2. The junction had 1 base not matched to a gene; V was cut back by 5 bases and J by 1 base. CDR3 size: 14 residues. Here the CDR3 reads CASSRTSGQETQYF. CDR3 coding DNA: TGTGCCAGCAGTCGGACTAGCGGCCAAGAGACCCAGTACTTC.

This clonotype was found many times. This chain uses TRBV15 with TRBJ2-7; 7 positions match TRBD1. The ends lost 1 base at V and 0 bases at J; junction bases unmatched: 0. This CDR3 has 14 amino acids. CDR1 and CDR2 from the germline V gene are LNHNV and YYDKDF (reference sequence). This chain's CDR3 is CATSRAGGSYEQYF. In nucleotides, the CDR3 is TGTGCCACCAGCAGAGCAGGGGGCTCCTACGAGCAGTACTTC.

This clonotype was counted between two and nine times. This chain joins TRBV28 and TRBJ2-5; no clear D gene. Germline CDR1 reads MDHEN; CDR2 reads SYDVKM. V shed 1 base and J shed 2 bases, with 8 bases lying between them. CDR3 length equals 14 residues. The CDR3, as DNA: TGTGCCAGCAGTTTATCAGACACTCAAGAGACCCAGTACTTC. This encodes CASSLSDTQETQYF.

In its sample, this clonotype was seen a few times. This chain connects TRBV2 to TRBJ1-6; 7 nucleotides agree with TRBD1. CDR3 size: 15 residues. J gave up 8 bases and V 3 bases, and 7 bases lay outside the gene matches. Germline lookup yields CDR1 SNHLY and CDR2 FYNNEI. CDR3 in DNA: TGTGCCAGCAGTGAGGTCGGGACAGTTTATTCACCCCTCCACTTT. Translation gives CASSEVGTVYSPLHF.

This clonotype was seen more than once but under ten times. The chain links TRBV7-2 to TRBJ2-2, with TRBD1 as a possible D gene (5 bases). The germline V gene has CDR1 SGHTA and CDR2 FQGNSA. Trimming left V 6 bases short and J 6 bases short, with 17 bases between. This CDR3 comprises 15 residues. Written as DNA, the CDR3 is TGTGCCAGCAGGAAGGATGGGGCTATTGCCGGGGAGCTGTTTTTT. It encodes CASRKDGAIAGELFF.

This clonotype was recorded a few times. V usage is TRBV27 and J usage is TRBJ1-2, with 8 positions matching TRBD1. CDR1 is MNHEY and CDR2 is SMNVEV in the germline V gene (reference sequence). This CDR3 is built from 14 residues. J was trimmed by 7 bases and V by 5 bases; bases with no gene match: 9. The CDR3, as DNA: TGTGCCAGCAGTCGAACAGACAGGGGTCTTGGCTACACCTTC. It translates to CASSRTDRGLGYTF.

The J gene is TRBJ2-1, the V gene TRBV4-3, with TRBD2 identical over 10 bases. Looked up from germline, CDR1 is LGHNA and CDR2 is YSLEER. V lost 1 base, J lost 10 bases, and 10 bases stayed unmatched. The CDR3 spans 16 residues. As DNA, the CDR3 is TGCGCCAGCAGCCAAGTCGGGACTAGCGTCGGGGGGGAGCAGTTCTTC. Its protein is CASSQVGTSVGGEQFF.

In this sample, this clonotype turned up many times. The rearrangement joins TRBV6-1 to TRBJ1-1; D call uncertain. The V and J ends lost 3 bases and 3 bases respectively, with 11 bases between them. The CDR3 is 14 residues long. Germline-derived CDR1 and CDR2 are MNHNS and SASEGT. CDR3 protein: CASSDVHIDTEAFF. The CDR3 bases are TGTGCCAGCAGTGATGTACATATCGACACTGAAGCTTTCTTT.

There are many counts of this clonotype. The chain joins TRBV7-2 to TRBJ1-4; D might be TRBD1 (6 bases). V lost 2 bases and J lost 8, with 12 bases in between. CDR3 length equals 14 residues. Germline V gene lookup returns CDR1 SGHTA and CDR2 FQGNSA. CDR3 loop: CASSLTGKDEKLFF. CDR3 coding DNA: TGTGCCAGCAGCTTAACAGGGAAAGACGAAAAACTGTTTTTT.

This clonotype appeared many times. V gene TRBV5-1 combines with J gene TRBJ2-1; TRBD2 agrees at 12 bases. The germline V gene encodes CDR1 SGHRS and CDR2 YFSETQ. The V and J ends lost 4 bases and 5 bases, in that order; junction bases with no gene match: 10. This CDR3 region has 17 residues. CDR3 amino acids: CASSPGRLAGEDNEQFF. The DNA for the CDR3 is TGCGCCAGCAGCCCCGGTCGACTAGCGGGAGAAGACAATGAGCAGTTCTTC.

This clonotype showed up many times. The CDR3 region has the DNA TGTGCCAGCAGCTTAGGGCCAGGCTACGAGCAGTACGTC. It translates to CASSLGPGYEQYV. The rearrangement uses TRBV7-2 and TRBJ2-7; D is unclear. V dropped 1 base and J dropped 3 bases, with 7 bases sitting between them. Germline V CDR1 and CDR2: SGHTA, FQGNSA. This CDR3 region has 13 residues.

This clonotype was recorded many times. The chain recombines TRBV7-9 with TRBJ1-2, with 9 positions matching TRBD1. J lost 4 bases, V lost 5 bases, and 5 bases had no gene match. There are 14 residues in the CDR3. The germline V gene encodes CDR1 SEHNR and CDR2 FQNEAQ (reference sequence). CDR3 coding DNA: TGTGCCAGCAGCCCCGGACAGGGGACCTATGGCTACACCTTC. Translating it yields CASSPGQGTYGYTF. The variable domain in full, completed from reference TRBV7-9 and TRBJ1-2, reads DTGVSQNPRHKITKRGQNVTFRCDPISEHNRLYWYRQTLGQGPEFLTYFQNEAQLEKSRLLSDRFSAERPKGSFSTLEIQRTEQGDSAMYLCASSPGQGTYGYTFGSGTRLTVV.

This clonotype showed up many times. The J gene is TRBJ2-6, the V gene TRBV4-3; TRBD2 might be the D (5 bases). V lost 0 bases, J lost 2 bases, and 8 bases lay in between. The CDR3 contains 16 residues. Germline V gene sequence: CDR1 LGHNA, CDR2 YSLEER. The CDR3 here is CASSQERGTGANVLTF. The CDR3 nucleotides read TGCGCCAGCAGCCAAGAGAGAGGGACTGGGGCCAACGTCCTGACTTTC.

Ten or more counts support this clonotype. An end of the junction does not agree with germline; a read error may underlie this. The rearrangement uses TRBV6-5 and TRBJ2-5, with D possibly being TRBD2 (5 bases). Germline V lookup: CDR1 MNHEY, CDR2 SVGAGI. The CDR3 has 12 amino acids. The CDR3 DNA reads TGTGCCAGCGGTTACGGGATGGAGACCCAGTACTTC. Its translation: CASGYGMETQYF.

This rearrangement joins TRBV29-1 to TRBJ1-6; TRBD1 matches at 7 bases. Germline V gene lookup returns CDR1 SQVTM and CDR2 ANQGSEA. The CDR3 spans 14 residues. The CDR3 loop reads CRGLSGTENSPLHF. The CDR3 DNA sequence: TGCAGAGGTCTATCCGGGACAGAAAATTCACCCCTCCACTTT.

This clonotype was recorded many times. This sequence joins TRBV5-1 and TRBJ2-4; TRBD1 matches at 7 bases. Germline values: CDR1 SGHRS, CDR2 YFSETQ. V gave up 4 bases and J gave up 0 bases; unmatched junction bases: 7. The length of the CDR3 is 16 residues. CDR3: CASSPGQDLAKNIQYF. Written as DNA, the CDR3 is TGCGCCAGCAGCCCCGGACAGGACCTAGCCAAAAACATTCAGTACTTC.

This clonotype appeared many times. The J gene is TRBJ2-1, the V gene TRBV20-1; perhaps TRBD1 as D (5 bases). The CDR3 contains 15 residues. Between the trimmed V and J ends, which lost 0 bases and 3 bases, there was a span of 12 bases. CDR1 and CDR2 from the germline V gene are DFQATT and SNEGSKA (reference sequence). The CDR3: CSARDLNRNYNEQFF. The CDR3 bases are TGCAGTGCTAGAGATTTGAACAGGAACTACAATGAGCAGTTCTTC.

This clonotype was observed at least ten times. CDR3 coding DNA: TGTGCCAGCAGCAAAAAGCCTTATAGTAGCAATCAGCCCCAGCATTTT. Translated: CASSKKPYSSNQPQHF. The chain carries TRBV21-1 and TRBJ1-5. TRBV21-1 is recorded as a pseudogene. This CDR3 region has 16 residues.